This T cell receptor (beta chain) was recovered during a study of memory CD4+ T cells and cytomegalovirus serostatus. General observations from the study: Each of 67 CMV-associated TCRbeta sequences occurred in one to five individuals.

The sort gate was single viable CD3+CD4+CD8-CD45RO+ cells for memory CD4+ T cells. Serum IgG to CMV pp150, pp28, p38 and p52 defined serostatus. Source study methods: Out-of-frame sequences were removed, leaving about 2.2 million distinct TCRbeta sequences. The table came from immunoSEQ multiplex PCR; TCRdb's copy has only in-frame clones and leaves some out. V and J calls and clone size are copied from that table; D and trimming were computed from the DNA. The data show tens of thousands of clones, roughly four fifths seen once. Details on this clone: Its antigen is unknown.

Germline CDR1 and CDR2: LNHDA and SQIVND (reference sequence). This CDR3 is 14 amino acids long. The V gene lost 7 bases and the J gene lost 0 bases, with 10 bases spanning the gap. This sequence originates from an adult in good health and CMV-seronegative. This sequence joins TRBV19 and TRBJ1-5, with D unclear. The sequencing input was memory CD4+ T cells from blood. The CDR3 nucleotides are TGTGCCAGTACTGAGGGCTATAGCAATCAGCCCCAGCATTTT. This translates into CASTEGYSNQPQHF.